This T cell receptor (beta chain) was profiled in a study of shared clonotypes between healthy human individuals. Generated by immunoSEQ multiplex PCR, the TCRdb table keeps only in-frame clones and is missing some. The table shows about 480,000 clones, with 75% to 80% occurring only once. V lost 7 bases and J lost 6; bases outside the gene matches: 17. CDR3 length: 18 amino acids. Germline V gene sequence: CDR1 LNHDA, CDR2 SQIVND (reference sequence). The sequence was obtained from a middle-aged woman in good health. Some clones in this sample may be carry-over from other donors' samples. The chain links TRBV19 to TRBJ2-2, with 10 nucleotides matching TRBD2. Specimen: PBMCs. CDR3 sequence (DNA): TGTGCCAGTAATTTACTAGCGGGAAGGGGGCGTGGGTCCGGGGAGCTGTTTTTT. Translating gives CASNLLAGRGRGSGELFF.